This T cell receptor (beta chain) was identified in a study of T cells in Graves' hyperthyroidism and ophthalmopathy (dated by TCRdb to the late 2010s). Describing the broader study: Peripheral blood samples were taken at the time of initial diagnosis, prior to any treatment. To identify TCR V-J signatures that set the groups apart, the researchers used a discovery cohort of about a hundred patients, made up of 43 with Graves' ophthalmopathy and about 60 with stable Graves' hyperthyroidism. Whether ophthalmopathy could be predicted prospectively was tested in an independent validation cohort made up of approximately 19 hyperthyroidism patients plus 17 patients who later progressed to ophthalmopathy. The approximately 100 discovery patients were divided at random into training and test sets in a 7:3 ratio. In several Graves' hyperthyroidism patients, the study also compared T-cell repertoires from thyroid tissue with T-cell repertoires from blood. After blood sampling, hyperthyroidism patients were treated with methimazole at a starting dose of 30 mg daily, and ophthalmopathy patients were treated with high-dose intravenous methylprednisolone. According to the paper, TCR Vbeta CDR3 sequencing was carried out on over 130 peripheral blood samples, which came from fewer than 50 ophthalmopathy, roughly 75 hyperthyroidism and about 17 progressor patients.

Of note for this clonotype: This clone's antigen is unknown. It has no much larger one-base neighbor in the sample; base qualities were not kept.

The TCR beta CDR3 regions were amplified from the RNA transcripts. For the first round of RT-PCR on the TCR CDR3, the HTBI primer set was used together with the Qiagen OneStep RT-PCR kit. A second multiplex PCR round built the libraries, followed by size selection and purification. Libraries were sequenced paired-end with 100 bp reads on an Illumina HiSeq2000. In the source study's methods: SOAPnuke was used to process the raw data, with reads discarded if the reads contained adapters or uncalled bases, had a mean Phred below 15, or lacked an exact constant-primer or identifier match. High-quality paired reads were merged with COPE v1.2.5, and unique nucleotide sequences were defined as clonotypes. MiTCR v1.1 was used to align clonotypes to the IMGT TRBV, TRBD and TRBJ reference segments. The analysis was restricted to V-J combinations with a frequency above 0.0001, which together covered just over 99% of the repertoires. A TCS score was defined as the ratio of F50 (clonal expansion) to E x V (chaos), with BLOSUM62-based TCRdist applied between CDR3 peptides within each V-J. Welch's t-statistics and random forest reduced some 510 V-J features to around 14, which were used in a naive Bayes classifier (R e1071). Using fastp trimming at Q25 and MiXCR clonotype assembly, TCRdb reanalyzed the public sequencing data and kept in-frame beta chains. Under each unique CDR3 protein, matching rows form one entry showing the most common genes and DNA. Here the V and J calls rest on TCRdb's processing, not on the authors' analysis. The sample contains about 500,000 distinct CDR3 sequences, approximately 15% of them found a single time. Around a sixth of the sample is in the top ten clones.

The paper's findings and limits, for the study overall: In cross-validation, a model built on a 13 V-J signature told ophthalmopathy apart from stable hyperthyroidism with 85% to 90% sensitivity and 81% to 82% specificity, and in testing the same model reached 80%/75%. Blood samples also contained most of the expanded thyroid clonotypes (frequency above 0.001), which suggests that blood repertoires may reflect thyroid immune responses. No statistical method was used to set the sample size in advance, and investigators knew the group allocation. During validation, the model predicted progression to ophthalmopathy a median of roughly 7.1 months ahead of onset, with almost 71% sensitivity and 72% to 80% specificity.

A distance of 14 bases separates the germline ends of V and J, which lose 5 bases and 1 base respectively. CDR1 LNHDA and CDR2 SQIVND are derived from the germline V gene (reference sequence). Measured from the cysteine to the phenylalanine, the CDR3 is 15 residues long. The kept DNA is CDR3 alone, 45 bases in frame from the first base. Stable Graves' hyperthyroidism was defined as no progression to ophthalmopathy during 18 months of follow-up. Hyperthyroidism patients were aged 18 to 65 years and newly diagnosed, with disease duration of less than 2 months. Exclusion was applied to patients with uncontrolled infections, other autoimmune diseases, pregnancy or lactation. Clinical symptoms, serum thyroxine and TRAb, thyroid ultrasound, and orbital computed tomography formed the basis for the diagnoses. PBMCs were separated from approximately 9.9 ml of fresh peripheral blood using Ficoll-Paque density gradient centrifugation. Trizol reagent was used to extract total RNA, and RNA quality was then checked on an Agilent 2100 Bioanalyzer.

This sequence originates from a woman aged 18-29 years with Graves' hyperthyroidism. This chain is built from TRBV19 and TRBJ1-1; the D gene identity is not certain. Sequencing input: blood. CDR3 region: CASSALDLGNTEAFF. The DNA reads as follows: TGTGCCAGTAGTGCCCTCGACCTAGGGAACACTGAAGCTTTCTTT.